The 24 T cell receptor beta chains reported below all come from one sample, sequenced in a study of blood T cells in healthy people across ages. Sample-barcoded 5' priming and a J-beta primer mix drove a second PCR of about 7 to 11 cycles. TCRdb analysed the 5' RACE reads with MiXCR anew, one entry per CDR3 protein. This table has roughly 1,500,000 distinct CDR3 sequences, about 43% appearing once. The specimen was blood. The receptors derive from a woman between 18 and 29 years old in good health.

This rearrangement joins TRBV7-2 to TRBJ1-2, with unresolved D. Germline V CDR1 and CDR2: SGHTA, FQGNSA. CDR3 length: 15 residues. Trimming cost V 1 base and J 0 bases, with 9 bases left between them. The CDR3 DNA reads as TGTGCCAGCAGCTTAGATGACCAAGCTAACTATGGCTACACCTTC. Translating it yields CASSLDDQANYGYTF.

In this sample, this clonotype turned up a few times. The V call is TRBV20-1, the J call TRBJ1-2; no clear D. V was shortened by 3 bases and J by 2 bases, with 13 bases between the two germline ends. Germline assignment: CDR1 DFQATT and CDR2 SNEGSKA (reference sequence). The CDR3 is 14 amino acids. The CDR3 region has the DNA TGCAGTGCTAGGGTCTGGGGAGTAAACTATGGCTACACCTTC. Translating gives CSARVWGVNYGYTF.

V usage is TRBV2 and J usage is TRBJ2-1; D is perhaps TRBD1 (5 bases). The V gene lost 6 bases and the J gene lost 2 bases, with 14 bases spanning the gap. The CDR3 runs 15 residues. The germline V gene has CDR1 SNHLY and CDR2 FYNNEI. Here the CDR3 reads CASRVAGSAYNEQFF. The CDR3 nucleotides are TGTGCCAGCAGGGTGGCAGGGTCGGCCTACAATGAGCAGTTCTTC.

V and J are TRBV6-1 and TRBJ2-7, with D possibly called TRBD1 or TRBD2 (6 bases each). The V gene lost 11 bases and the J gene lost 7 bases, with 21 bases spanning the gap. The CDR3 totals 13 residues. Germline V gives CDR1 MNHNS, CDR2 SASEGT. CDR3 protein: CASTPGADNEQYF. CDR3 sequence (DNA): TGTGCCTCCACACCGGGGGCAGACAATGAGCAGTACTTC.

A few counts support this clonotype. This sequence joins TRBV10-3 and TRBJ2-7; D perhaps matches TRBD1 (6 bases). This CDR3 contains 15 residues. Trimming stripped 5 bases from V and 0 bases from J, with 14 bases between. Germline loops: CDR1 ENHRY, CDR2 SYGVKD. This CDR3 reads CAISTGTPSSYEQYF. CDR3 DNA sequence: TGTGCCATCAGTACCGGGACACCAAGCTCCTACGAGCAGTACTTC.

This clonotype has more than one count but fewer than ten. This chain joins TRBV11-2 and TRBJ2-1; 7 nucleotides line up with TRBD1. J lost 9 bases, V lost 6 bases, and 11 bases had no gene match. Germline V lookup: CDR1 SGHAT, CDR2 FQNNGV. CDR3 length: 14 residues. CDR3 sequence (DNA): TGTGCCAGCAGACGGACAGGTTCAGGTGGTGAGCAGTTCTTC. It is translated as CASRRTGSGGEQFF.

This rearrangement joins TRBV6-1 to TRBJ1-2; perhaps TRBD1 as D (5 bases). V gave up 2 bases and J gave up 4 bases, with 14 bases separating them. Germline CDR1 reads MNHNS; CDR2 reads SASEGT. The CDR3 sequence is 15 residues long. In nucleotides, the CDR3 is TGTGCCAGCAGTGAAACGGTTCGGGGGATCTATGGCTACACCTTC. Encoded protein: CASSETVRGIYGYTF.

The chain has TRBV6-5 and TRBJ1-2; 8 nucleotides agree with TRBD1. This CDR3 is 14 amino acids long. The V gene end was trimmed by 6 bases and the J gene end by 8 bases; junction bases not matched to a gene: 11. Per the germline V gene, CDR1 is MNHEY and CDR2 is SVGAGI. The CDR3: CASSRTGLLNGYTF. The CDR3 DNA sequence: TGTGCCAGCAGCCGGACAGGGTTATTGAACGGCTACACCTTC.

The chain carries TRBV21-1 and TRBJ2-1; the D call in the table, TRBD1, was not verified against the DNA. TRBV21-1 is given as a pseudogene. This CDR3 is 18 amino acids long. The CDR3 region is CASSKGGQGLISGNEQFF. CDR3 nucleotides: TGTGCCAGCAGCAAGGGTGGGCAGGGGTTAATATCGGGCAATGAGCAGTTCTTC.

Comments on this clonotype: At one end, the junction sequence differs from germline, possibly due to a read error. The chain links TRBV5-1 to TRBJ2-7, with 10 bases lining up with TRBD1. The CDR3 covers 16 residues. Germline V gives CDR1 SGHRS, CDR2 YFSETQ. CDR3 amino acids: CTSSLDGDRGIHEQYF. CDR3 sequence (DNA): TGCACCAGCAGCTTGGACGGGGACAGGGGTATCCACGAGCAGTACTTC.

J is TRBJ2-4 and V is TRBV6-1; the D gene is possibly TRBD2 (6 bases). Trimming took 5 bases from V and 3 from J, leaving 20 bases between them. The germline gives CDR1 MNHNS, CDR2 SASEGT. CDR3 length equals 17 residues. For the CDR3, the DNA is TGTGCCAGCAGTCAATCCCCCCCAAAGGGAGGCAAAAACATTCAGTACTTC. The encoded protein is CASSQSPPKGGKNIQYF.

This chain uses TRBV20-1 with TRBJ1-2, with 7 bases aligning to TRBD1. V lost 5 bases and J lost 4; bases outside the gene matches: 10. CDR3 length: 14 residues. Germline V gene data show CDR1 as DFQATT and CDR2 as SNEGSKA (reference sequence). The CDR3 nucleotides are TGCAGTGCTCAGACAGGGTCCTCGCCCTATGGCTACACCTTC. Amino acid sequence: CSAQTGSSPYGYTF.

This clonotype was seen at least ten times. J is TRBJ1-2 and V is TRBV3-1; 7 bases align to TRBD1. Trimming removed 4 bases from V and 3 bases from J; junction bases left unmatched: 5. Germline loops: CDR1 LGHDT, CDR2 YNNKEL (reference sequence). The CDR3 runs 14 residues. The CDR3 protein is CASSRLQGYYGYTF. CDR3 DNA sequence: TGTGCCAGCAGCCGACTACAGGGGTACTATGGCTACACCTTC.

V is TRBV10-3 and J is TRBJ1-5; D is possibly TRBD1 (5 bases). This CDR3 is built from 13 residues. V was cut by 6 bases and J by 5 bases, with 11 bases left in between. Germline CDR1 ENHRY, CDR2 SYGVKD. CDR3 residues: CAIRGRDDQPQHF. The CDR3 DNA reads as TGTGCCATCAGGGGCAGGGATGATCAGCCCCAGCATTTT.

The chain carries TRBV2 and TRBJ1-6; 7 nucleotides align to TRBD1. Germline V gives CDR1 SNHLY, CDR2 FYNNEI. V dropped 7 bases and J dropped 6; count of bases not matched to a gene: 9. The CDR3 loop spans 15 amino acids. CDR3 nucleotides: TGTGCCAGCAACCGACAGGGAGGTCCTAATTCACCCCTCCACTTT. Protein: CASNRQGGPNSPLHF. The variable domain in full, completed from reference TRBV2 and TRBJ1-6, reads EPEVTQTPSHQVTQMGQEVILRCVPISNHLYFYWYRQILGQKVEFLVSFYNNEISEKSEIFDDQFSVERPDGSNFTLKIRSTKLEDSAMYFCASNRQGGPNSPLHFGNGTRLTVT.

The V gene is TRBV28, the J gene TRBJ2-1, with 10 positions matching TRBD2. The CDR3 is made up of 17 amino acids. CDR1 and CDR2 from the germline V gene are MDHEN and SYDVKM. Trimming removed 5 bases from V and 5 bases from J; junction bases left unmatched: 12. The CDR3 nucleotides read TGTGCCAGCAGTACACTTTGGACTAGCGGACCAAACAATGAGCAGTTCTTC. This sequence encodes CASSTLWTSGPNNEQFF.

The chain employs TRBV6-5 and TRBJ1-2; 11 bases fit TRBD1. Per the germline V gene, CDR1 is MNHEY and CDR2 is SVGAGI. The CDR3 sequence is 16 residues long. Trimming at V came to 6 bases and at J to 4 bases, leaving 10 bases not matched to a gene. DNA of the CDR3: TGTGCCAGCAGGATCGGACAGGGGGCGCTTAGCTATGGCTACACCTTC. Translation: CASRIGQGALSYGYTF.

This clonotype was detected only a few times. This rearrangement joins TRBV7-2 to TRBJ2-1, with 7 bases matching TRBD2. The J call is in doubt because the DNA end fits TRBJ2-7 better. Germline V gives CDR1 SGHTA, CDR2 FQGNSA. The CDR3 has 14 amino acids. CDR3 sequence reads: CASSLSGDYNEQYF. The DNA for the CDR3 is TGTGCCAGCAGCCTCAGCGGGGACTACAATGAGCAGTACTTC.

The J gene is TRBJ2-3, the V gene TRBV2, with TRBD2 identical over 10 bases. Per the germline V gene, CDR1 is SNHLY and CDR2 is FYNNEI. The CDR3 spans 17 residues. Trimming cost V 5 bases and J 2 bases; bases outside gene matches: 10. CDR3 loop: CASSSRGLAEITDTQYF. The CDR3 DNA follows: TGTGCCAGCAGTTCCCGTGGACTAGCGGAGATCACAGATACGCAGTATTTT. Using reference TRBV2 and TRBJ2-3 for the parts outside the CDR3, the full variable domain is EPEVTQTPSHQVTQMGQEVILRCVPISNHLYFYWYRQILGQKVEFLVSFYNNEISEKSEIFDDQFSVERPDGSNFTLKIRSTKLEDSAMYFCASSSRGLAEITDTQYFGPGTRLTVL.

The chain joins TRBV3-1 to TRBJ2-7; 8 nucleotides line up with TRBD2. Germline CDR1 is LGHDT and CDR2 is YNNKEL (reference sequence). The V and J ends lost 1 base and 7 bases, in that order; junction bases with no gene match: 15. The CDR3 is made up of 17 amino acids. The CDR3 region has the DNA TGTGCCAGCAGCCAAGGGGGGGGCGGGGGGTTCTACAATGAGCAGTACTTC. Its protein product is CASSQGGGGGFYNEQYF.

The J gene is TRBJ2-7, the V gene TRBV15; no clear D. The germline gives CDR1 LNHNV, CDR2 YYDKDF (reference sequence). V lost 0 bases and J lost 5, with 14 bases in between. The CDR3 runs to 15 residues. The CDR3 loop is CATSRDRNLGNEQYF. CDR3 nucleotides: TGTGCCACCAGCAGAGATCGGAACCTTGGTAACGAGCAGTACTTC.

V is TRBV9 and J is TRBJ2-1; 7 bases fit TRBD2. Germline CDR1 and CDR2: SGDLS and YYNGEE. The V segment lost 3 bases and the J segment 6 bases; nucleotides outside the gene matches: 6. This CDR3 spans 14 amino acids. CDR3 DNA: TGTGCCAGCAGCGGAGAAGCGGGGAGCAATGAGCAGTTCTTC. Translated, it gives CASSGEAGSNEQFF.

This chain uses TRBV30 with TRBJ2-5; 9 positions agree with TRBD2. Germline CDR1 is GTSNPN and CDR2 is SVGIG (reference sequence). This CDR3 is built from 14 residues. The junction had 13 bases not matched to a gene; V was cut back by 3 bases and J by 11 bases. The CDR3 protein is CAWSVSGGYTEQYF. The CDR3 region has the DNA TGTGCCTGGAGCGTGAGCGGGGGGTATACTGAGCAGTACTTC.

This clonotype was found a few times. The gene calls are TRBV18 and TRBJ2-1, with 11 bases that match TRBD1. The CDR3 has 16 residues. CDR1 and CDR2 (germline): KGHSH, LQKENI. V dropped 6 bases and J dropped 7; count of bases not matched to a gene: 11. The CDR3: CASSYRTGGVRNEQFF. For the CDR3, the DNA is TGTGCCAGCTCCTATCGGACAGGGGGCGTAAGGAATGAGCAGTTCTTC.